These T cell receptor beta chains were read from a single sample in a study of blood T cell repertoires in COVID-19. Repertoires were generated with immunoSEQ multiplex PCR, while TCRdb's copy carries only in-frame clones and drops some. The sample shows almost 250,000 clones, roughly nine tenths of them seen only once. Sequenced sample: peripheral blood. Every receptor here comes from a woman in her sixties who had recovered from COVID-19. CDR3s include the opening cysteine and the closing phenylalanine or tryptophan. The D gene is left open where the match is weak. A clone size is listed for some rows: how often the clone was seen (once, few, many), or a class if it is expanded.

V,size,J,D,CDR3,DNA
TRBV28,once,TRBJ1-1,-,CASSFGGDPEAFF,TGTGCCAGCAGTTTTGGCGGGGATCCTGAAGCTTTCTTT
TRBV10-3,-,TRBJ2-3,TRBD2,CAISASGFTDTQYF,TGTGCCATCAGTGCTAGCGGATTCACAGATACGCAGTATTTT
TRBV6-9,-,TRBJ1-6,TRBD1,CASSYRAPTGTGKGSPLHF,TGTGCCAGCAGTTATAGGGCACCCACCGGGACAGGGAAAGGATCACCCCTCCACTTT
TRBV7-2,-,TRBJ2-2,-,CASSLKTNTGELFF,TGTGCCAGCAGCTTAAAGACAAACACCGGGGAGCTGTTTTTT
TRBV20-1,-,TRBJ1-5,-,CSAILNGAQHF,TGCAGTGCTATACTTAACGGGGCCCAGCATTTT
TRBV3-1/TRBV3-2,-,TRBJ1-5,-,CASSQDRGTRPQHF,TGTGCCAGCAGCCAAGATAGAGGAACACGGCCCCAGCATTTT
TRBV5-1,once,TRBJ1-2,TRBD1,CASSSEGQGDYGYTF,TGCGCCAGCAGCTCCGAGGGACAGGGGGACTATGGCTACACCTTC
TRBV28,-,TRBJ2-7,TRBD2,CASSSGTSGGTYEQYF,TGTGCCAGCAGTTCGGGGACTAGCGGGGGAACCTACGAGCAGTACTTC
TRBV7-9,-,TRBJ2-6,-,CASRVAGANVLTF,TGTGCCAGCAGAGTAGCTGGGGCCAACGTCCTGACTTTC
TRBV5-1,-,TRBJ1-4,TRBD1,CASSQNSGGAGTNEKLFF,TGCGCCAGCAGCCAAAACTCAGGGGGCGCAGGAACTAATGAAAAACTGTTTTTT
TRBV28,-,TRBJ2-1,-,CASSGGDPGGTYNEQFF,TGTGCCAGCAGTGGCGGGGATCCGGGGGGCACATACAATGAGCAGTTCTTC
TRBV7-2,once,TRBJ2-2,-,CASSLYTGELFF,TGTGCCAGCAGCCTTTACACCGGGGAGCTGTTTTTT
TRBV27,-,TRBJ1-4,-,CASSFYGSDEKLFF,TGTGCCAGCAGTTTCTACGGGTCGGATGAAAAACTGTTTTTT
TRBV9,-,TRBJ1-5,-,CASSVGGDGNQPQHF,TGTGCCAGCAGCGTAGGGGGGGATGGCAATCAGCCCCAGCATTTT
TRBV9,-,TRBJ2-7,-,CASSAVPATTYEQYF,TGTGCCAGCAGCGCTGTCCCGGCAACTACCTACGAGCAGTACTTC
TRBV6-5,-,TRBJ2-5,-,CASRDLSGWETQYF,TGTGCCAGCAGGGACCTGAGCGGTTGGGAGACCCAGTACTTC
TRBV3-1/TRBV3-2,-,TRBJ1-1,-,CASSQARGGTEAFF,TGTGCCAGCAGCCAGGCGAGGGGGGGCACTGAAGCTTTCTTT
TRBV7-2,-,TRBJ2-2,TRBD2,CASSFRTSGNTGELFF,TGTGCCAGCAGCTTTCGGACTAGCGGTAACACCGGGGAGCTGTTTTTT
TRBV4-3,-,TRBJ2-3,TRBD1,CASSRRQGSTDTQYF,TGCGCCAGCAGCCGACGACAGGGGAGCACAGATACGCAGTATTTT
TRBV28,-,TRBJ1-4,TRBD1,CASSPRYGQGYEKLFF,TGTGCCAGCAGTCCACGATATGGACAGGGGTATGAAAAACTGTTTTTT
TRBV21-1,-,TRBJ1-5,-,CASSERFSAHSNQPQHF,TGTGCCAGCAGCGAAAGATTTAGCGCCCATAGCAATCAGCCCCAGCATTTT
TRBV27,-,TRBJ2-3,-,CASRPQTGTTDTQYF,TGTGCCAGCAGGCCTCAGACAGGAACCACAGATACGCAGTATTTT
TRBV28,-,TRBJ2-2,TRBD1,CASSLSPRDRAWDTGELFF,TGTGCCAGCAGTTTATCCCCCCGGGACAGAGCGTGGGACACCGGGGAGCTGTTTTTT
TRBV27,-,TRBJ2-3,TRBD2,CASSFPAGATDTQYF,TGTGCCAGCAGTTTCCCAGCGGGAGCCACAGATACGCAGTATTTT
TRBV27,-,TRBJ1-2,-,CASSFLGAVSLDGYTF,TGTGCCAGCAGTTTCCTGGGGGCGGTCAGTTTAGATGGCTACACCTTC
TRBV7-2,-,TRBJ2-1,TRBD1,CASSLSTGGYNEQFF,TGTGCCAGCAGCCTCTCGACAGGGGGCTACAATGAGCAGTTCTTC
TRBV6-5,-,TRBJ1-5,TRBD1,CASTQQGGNQPQHF,TGTGCCAGCACGCAACAGGGGGGCAATCAGCCCCAGCATTTT
TRBV7-2,-,TRBJ2-2,-,CASSLFPGVTTGELFF,TGTGCCAGCAGCTTATTCCCAGGGGTAACCACCGGGGAGCTGTTTTTT
TRBV10-3,once,TRBJ2-3,TRBD2,CAISEGGGAADTQYF,TGTGCCATCAGTGAAGGCGGGGGGGCCGCAGATACGCAGTATTTT
TRBV18,-,TRBJ2-7,TRBD2,CASSPSGGAYEQYF,TGTGCCAGCTCACCTAGCGGGGGGGCCTACGAGCAGTACTTC
TRBV28,-,TRBJ1-1,-,CASSPYRMGTEAFF,TGTGCCAGCAGTCCCTACAGGATGGGGACTGAAGCTTTCTTT
TRBV2,-,TRBJ1-4,-,CASSGQASSTTNEKLFF,TGTGCCAGCAGTGGGCAGGCCTCAAGTACAACTAATGAAAAACTGTTTTTT
TRBV4-3,-,TRBJ2-7,TRBD2,CASSQDPARGETLAWGSYEQYF,TGCGCCAGCAGCCAAGATCCGGCTCGGGGGGAGACCCTAGCGTGGGGCTCCTACGAGCAGTACTTC
TRBV10-3,once,TRBJ1-1,TRBD1,CAIRGQYDTEAFF,TGTGCCATCAGGGGACAGTATGACACTGAAGCTTTCTTT
TRBV19,-,TRBJ2-1,-,CASSGRVYNEQFF,TGTGCCAGTAGTGGCAGGGTTTACAATGAGCAGTTCTTC
TRBV4-1,many,TRBJ2-5,TRBD1,CASSQGSWFRDSQETQYF,TGCGCCAGCAGCCAAGGGTCTTGGTTCCGGGACAGCCAAGAGACCCAGTACTTC
TRBV5-1,-,TRBJ1-1,TRBD1,CASSPGTGIDTEAFF,TGCGCCAGCAGCCCCGGGACAGGGATTGACACTGAAGCTTTCTTT
TRBV7-8,-,TRBJ1-3,-,CASSAVVKGNTIYF,TGTGCCAGCAGCGCAGTGGTTAAAGGAAACACCATATATTTT
TRBV5-1,-,TRBJ2-1,-,CASSLGGLQNEQFF,TGCGCCAGCAGCCTGGGGGGACTTCAGAATGAGCAGTTCTTC
TRBV6-6,-,TRBJ1-5,-,CATSRDGNQPQHF,TGTGCCACAAGCAGGGATGGCAATCAGCCCCAGCATTTT
TRBV20-1,-,TRBJ1-4,-,CSAILREKLFF,TGCAGTGCTATTCTTCGGGAAAAACTGTTTTTT
TRBV7-9,-,TRBJ2-1,TRBD2,CASIPSGAYNEQFF,TGTGCCAGCATCCCTAGCGGGGCTTACAATGAGCAGTTCTTC
TRBV18,-,TRBJ1-4,-,CASSPSGSNEKLFF,TGTGCCAGCTCACCTTCGGGGTCCAATGAAAAACTGTTTTTT
TRBV27,-,TRBJ1-5,-,CASGFGGHSPQHF,TGTGCCAGCGGTTTTGGGGGACATAGTCCCCAGCATTTT
TRBV18,-,TRBJ1-5,-,CASSPISNQPQHF,TGTGCCAGCTCACCCATCAGCAATCAGCCCCAGCATTTT
TRBV28,few,TRBJ1-5,TRBD1,CASSLNRGSGQPQHF,TGTGCCAGCAGTTTGAACAGGGGGTCCGGTCAGCCCCAGCATTTT
TRBV24-1,once,TRBJ2-5,TRBD1,CATSDHRGRGETQYF,TGTGCCACCAGTGACCACAGGGGGCGCGGGGAGACCCAGTACTTC
TRBV18,-,TRBJ1-3,-,CASSPSGAAGNTIYF,TGTGCCAGCTCACCATCAGGGGCAGCTGGAAACACCATATATTTT
TRBV10-1,-,TRBJ1-2,-,CASSGEGDYGYTF,TGCGCCAGCAGTGGTGAAGGGGACTATGGCTACACCTTC
TRBV11-2,-,TRBJ2-7,-,CASSLTGMYEQYF,TGTGCCAGCAGCTTAACCGGGATGTACGAGCAGTACTTC
TRBV10-3,-,TRBJ2-3,TRBD1,CAISESPQGAGTDTQYF,TGTGCCATCAGTGAGTCCCCCCAGGGGGCAGGCACAGATACGCAGTATTTT
TRBV5-1,-,TRBJ1-4,-,CASKRETRSEKLFF,TGCGCCAGCAAGAGGGAGACGAGAAGTGAAAAACTGTTTTTT
TRBV18,-,TRBJ1-5,TRBD1,CASSPGVYRGDQPQHF,TGTGCCAGCTCACCAGGAGTTTACAGGGGTGATCAGCCCCAGCATTTT
TRBV3-1/TRBV3-2,once,TRBJ2-7,-,CASSQAGDTYEQYF,TGTGCCAGCAGCCAAGCAGGGGACACCTACGAGCAGTACTTC